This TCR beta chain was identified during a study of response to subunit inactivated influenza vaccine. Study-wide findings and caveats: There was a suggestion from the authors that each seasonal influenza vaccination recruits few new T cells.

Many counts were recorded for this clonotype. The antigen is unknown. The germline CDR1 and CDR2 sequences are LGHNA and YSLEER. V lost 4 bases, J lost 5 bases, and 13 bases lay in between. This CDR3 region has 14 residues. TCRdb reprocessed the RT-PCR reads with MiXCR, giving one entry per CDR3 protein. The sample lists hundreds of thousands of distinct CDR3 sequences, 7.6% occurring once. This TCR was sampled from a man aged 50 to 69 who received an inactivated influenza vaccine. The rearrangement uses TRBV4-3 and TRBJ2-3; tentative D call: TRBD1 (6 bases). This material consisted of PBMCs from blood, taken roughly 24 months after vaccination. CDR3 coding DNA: TGCGCCAGCAGCCGAAGCAGGGGAAGAGATACGCAGTATTTT. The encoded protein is CASSRSRGRDTQYF.